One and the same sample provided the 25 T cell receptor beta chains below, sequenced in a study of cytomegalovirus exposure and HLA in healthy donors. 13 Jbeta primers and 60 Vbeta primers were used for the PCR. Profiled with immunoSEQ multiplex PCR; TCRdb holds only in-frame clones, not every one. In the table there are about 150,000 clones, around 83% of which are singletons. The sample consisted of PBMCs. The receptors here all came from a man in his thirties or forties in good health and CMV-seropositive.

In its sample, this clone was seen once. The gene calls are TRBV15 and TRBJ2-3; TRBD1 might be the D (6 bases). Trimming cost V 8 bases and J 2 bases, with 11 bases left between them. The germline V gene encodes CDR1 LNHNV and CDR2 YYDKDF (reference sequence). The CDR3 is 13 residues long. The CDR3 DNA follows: TGTGCCACCTCGAGACAGGTCACAGATACGCAGTATTTT. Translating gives CATSRQVTDTQYF.

The CDR3 DNA reads TGCGCCAGCAGCCCCCCCTGGCGGACCTACGAGCAGTACTTC. This sequence encodes CASSPPWRTYEQYF. This sequence joins TRBV5-1 and TRBJ2-7; D not certain. The V end was cut by 4 bases, the J end by 2 bases, with 13 bases between. Germline V gene lookup returns CDR1 SGHRS and CDR2 YFSETQ. This CDR3 has 14 amino acids.

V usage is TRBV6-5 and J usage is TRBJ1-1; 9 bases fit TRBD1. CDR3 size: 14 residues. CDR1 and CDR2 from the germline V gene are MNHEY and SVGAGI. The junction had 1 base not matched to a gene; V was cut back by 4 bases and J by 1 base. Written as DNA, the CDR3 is TGTGCCAGCAGTTGGGACAGGGCGAACACTGAAGCTTTCTTT. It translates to CASSWDRANTEAFF.

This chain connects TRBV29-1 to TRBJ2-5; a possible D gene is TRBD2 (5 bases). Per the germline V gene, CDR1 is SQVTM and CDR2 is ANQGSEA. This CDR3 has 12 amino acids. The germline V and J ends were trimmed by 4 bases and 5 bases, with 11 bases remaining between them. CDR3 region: CSVARPGETQYF. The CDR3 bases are TGCAGCGTTGCCAGACCGGGGGAGACCCAGTACTTC.

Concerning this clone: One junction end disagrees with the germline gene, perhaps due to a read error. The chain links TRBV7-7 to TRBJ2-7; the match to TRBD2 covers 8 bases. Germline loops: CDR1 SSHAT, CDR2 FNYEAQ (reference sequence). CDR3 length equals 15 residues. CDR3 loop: CASSLARGAHYEQYF. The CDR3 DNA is TGTGCTAGCAGCTTAGCGCGGGGGGCCCATTACGAGCAGTACTTC. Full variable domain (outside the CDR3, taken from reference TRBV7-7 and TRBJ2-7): GAGVSQSPRYKVTKRGQDVTLRCDPISSHATLYWYQQALGQGPEFLTYFNYEAQPDKSGLPSDRFSAERPEGSISTLTIQRTEQRDSAMYRCASSLARGAHYEQYFGPGTRLTVT.

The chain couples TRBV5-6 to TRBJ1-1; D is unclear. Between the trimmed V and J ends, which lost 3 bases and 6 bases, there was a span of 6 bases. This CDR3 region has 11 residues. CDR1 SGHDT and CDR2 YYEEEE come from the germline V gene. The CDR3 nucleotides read TGTGCCAGCAGCTACCGGGCTGAAGCTTTCTTT. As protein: CASSYRAEAFF.

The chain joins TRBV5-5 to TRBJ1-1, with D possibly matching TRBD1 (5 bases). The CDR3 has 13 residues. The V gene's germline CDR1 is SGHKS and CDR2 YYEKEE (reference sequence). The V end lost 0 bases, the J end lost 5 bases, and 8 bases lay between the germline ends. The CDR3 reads CASSLGRGTEAFF. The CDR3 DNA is TGTGCCAGCAGCTTGGGGAGGGGTACTGAAGCTTTCTTT.

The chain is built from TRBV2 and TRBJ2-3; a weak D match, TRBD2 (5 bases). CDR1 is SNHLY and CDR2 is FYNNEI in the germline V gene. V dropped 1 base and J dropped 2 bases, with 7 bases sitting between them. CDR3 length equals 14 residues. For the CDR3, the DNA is TGTGCCAGCAGTGAAGAGCGGTACACAGATACGCAGTATTTT. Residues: CASSEERYTDTQYF. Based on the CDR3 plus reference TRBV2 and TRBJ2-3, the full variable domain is EPEVTQTPSHQVTQMGQEVILRCVPISNHLYFYWYRQILGQKVEFLVSFYNNEISEKSEIFDDQFSVERPDGSNFTLKIRSTKLEDSAMYFCASSEERYTDTQYFGPGTRLTVL.

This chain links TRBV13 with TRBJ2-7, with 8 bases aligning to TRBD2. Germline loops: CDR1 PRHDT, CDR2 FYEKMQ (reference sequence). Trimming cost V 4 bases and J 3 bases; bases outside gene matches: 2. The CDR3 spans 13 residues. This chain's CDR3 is CASSSGLGYEQYF. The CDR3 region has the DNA TGTGCCAGCAGCTCGGGACTAGGCTACGAGCAGTACTTC.

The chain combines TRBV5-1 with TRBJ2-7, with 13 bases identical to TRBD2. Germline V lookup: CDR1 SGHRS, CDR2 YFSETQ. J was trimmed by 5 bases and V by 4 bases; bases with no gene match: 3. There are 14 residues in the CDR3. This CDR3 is CASSPGTSGNEQYV. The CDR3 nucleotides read TGCGCCAGCAGCCCGGGGACTAGCGGGAACGAGCAGTACGTC.

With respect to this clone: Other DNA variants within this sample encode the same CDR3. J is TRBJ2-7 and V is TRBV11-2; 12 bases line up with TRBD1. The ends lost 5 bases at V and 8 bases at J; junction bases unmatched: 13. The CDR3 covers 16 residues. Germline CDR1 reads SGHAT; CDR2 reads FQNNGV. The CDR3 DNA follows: TGTGCCAGCAGCCTAACCCCCGGGACAGGGGGCGCGAAGCAGTACGTC. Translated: CASSLTPGTGGAKQYV.

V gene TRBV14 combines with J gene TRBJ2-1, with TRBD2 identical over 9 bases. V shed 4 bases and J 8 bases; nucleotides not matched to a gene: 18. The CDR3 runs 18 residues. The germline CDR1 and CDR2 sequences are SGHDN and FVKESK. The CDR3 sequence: CASSLLLAGGPIQDEQFF. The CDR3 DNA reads TGTGCCAGCAGCCTCCTGCTGGCGGGAGGGCCAATACAAGATGAGCAGTTCTTC.

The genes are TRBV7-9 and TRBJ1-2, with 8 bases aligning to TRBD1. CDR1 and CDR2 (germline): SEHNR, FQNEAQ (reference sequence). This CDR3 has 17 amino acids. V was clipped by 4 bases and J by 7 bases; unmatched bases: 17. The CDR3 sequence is CASSSLTGDRSKTGYTF. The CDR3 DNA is TGTGCCAGCAGCTCCCTGACAGGGGATCGCTCAAAAACTGGCTACACCTTC.

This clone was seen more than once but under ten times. The chain's CDR3 is CASSLLYRFSEQYV. The CDR3, as DNA: TGTGCCAGCAGCTTACTCTATAGGTTCAGCGAGCAGTACGTC. This rearrangement joins TRBV7-3 to TRBJ2-7; D ambiguous. The germline V and J ends were trimmed by 2 bases and 6 bases, with 14 bases remaining between them. The CDR3 has 14 amino acids. CDR1 is SGHTA and CDR2 is FQGTGA in the germline V gene.

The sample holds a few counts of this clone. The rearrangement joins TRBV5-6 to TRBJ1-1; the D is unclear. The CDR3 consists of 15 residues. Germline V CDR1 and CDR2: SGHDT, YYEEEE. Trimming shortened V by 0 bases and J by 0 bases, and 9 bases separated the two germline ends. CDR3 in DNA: TGTGCCAGCAGCTTGGCGCGGCGACTGAACACTGAAGCTTTCTTT. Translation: CASSLARRLNTEAFF.

CDR3 sequence reads: CASSVEYNEQFF. DNA of the CDR3: TGTGCCTCGTCAGTGGAGTACAATGAGCAGTTCTTC. The rearrangement uses TRBV7-9 and TRBJ2-1; D unresolved. The V gene's germline CDR1 is SEHNR and CDR2 FQNEAQ (reference sequence). The CDR3 totals 12 residues. The ends were cut back, 11 bases at V and 4 bases at J, with 12 bases in the middle.

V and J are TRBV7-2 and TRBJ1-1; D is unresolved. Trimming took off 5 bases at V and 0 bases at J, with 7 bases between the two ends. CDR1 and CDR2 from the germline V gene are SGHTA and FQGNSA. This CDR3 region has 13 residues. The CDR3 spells CASSAIMNTEAFF. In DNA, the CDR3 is TGTGCCAGCAGCGCGATCATGAACACTGAAGCTTTCTTT.

The CDR3 region has the DNA TGTGCCAGCTCACTGACTAGCGGGAGTTCCTACGAGCAGTACTTC. Amino acids: CASSLTSGSSYEQYF. The V call is TRBV18, the J call TRBJ2-5; TRBD2 matches 12 bases. The J call may not be correct, given that the DNA end is closer to TRBJ2-7. The CDR3 extends over 15 amino acids. CDR1 is KGHSH and CDR2 is LQKENI in the germline V gene.

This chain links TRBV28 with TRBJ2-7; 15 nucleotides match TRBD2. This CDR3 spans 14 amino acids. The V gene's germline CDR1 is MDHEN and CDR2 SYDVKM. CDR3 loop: CASSPAGTSGRWDV. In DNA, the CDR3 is TGTGCCAGCAGTCCGGCCGGGACTAGCGGGAGGTGGGACGTC.

CDR3 nucleotide sequence: TGTGCCAGCAGTACCGGGACAGGGGATACGCAGTATTTT. Encoded protein: CASSTGTGDTQYF. This chain uses TRBV2 with TRBJ2-3; 9 bases match TRBD1. J gave up 6 bases and V 5 bases, and 3 bases lay outside the gene matches. Germline V CDR1 and CDR2: SNHLY, FYNNEI. This CDR3 spans 13 amino acids.

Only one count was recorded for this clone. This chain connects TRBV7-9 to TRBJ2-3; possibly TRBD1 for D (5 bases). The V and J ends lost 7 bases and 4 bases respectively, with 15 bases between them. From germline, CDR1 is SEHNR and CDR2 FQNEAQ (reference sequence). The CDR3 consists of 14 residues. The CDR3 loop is CASTTRGIADTQYF. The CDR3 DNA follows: TGTGCCAGCACCACAAGGGGAATCGCAGATACGCAGTATTTT.

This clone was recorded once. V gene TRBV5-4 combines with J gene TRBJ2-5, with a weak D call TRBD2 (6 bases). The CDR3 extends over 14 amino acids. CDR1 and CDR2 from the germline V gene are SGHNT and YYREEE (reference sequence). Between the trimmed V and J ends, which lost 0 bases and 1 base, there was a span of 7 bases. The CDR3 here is CASSLAGGQETQYF. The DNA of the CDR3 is TGTGCCAGCAGCTTGGCCGGGGGCCAAGAGACCCAGTACTTC.

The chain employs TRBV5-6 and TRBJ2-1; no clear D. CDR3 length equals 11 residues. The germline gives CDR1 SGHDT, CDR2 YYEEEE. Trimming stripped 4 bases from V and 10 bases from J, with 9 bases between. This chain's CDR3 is CASSLSGEQFF. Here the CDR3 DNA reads TGTGCCAGCAGCCTGTCCGGGGAGCAGTTCTTC.

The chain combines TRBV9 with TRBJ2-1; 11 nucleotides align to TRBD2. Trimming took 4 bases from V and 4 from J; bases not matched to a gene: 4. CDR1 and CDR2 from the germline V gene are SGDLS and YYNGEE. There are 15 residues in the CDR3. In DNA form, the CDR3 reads TGTGCCAGCAGCCCCCTAGCGGGAGGTTACAATGAGCAGTTCTTC. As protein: CASSPLAGGYNEQFF.

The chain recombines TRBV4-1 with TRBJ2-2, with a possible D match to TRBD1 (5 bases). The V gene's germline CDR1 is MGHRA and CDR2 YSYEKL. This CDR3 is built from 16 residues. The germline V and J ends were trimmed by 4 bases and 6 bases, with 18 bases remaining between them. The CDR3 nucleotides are TGCGCCAGCAGCCTCGACAGTCAGACGGAAGCCGGGGAGCTGTTTTTT. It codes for CASSLDSQTEAGELFF.